This TCR beta chain was sequenced for a study of T cell clonotyping in hematopoietic cell transplantation. Trimming removed 1 base from V and 4 bases from J; junction bases left unmatched: 0. The germline V gene encodes CDR1 SGHDN and CDR2 FVKESK. The CDR3 extends over 16 amino acids. About this clone: Its cognate antigen is unknown.

Using immunoSEQ multiplex PCR, the repertoire was profiled, and TCRdb retains in-frame clones only, with some absent. This sample has 25,000 to 35,000 clones; roughly three quarters occur once, and the top ten carry roughly 6.2%. Study-level results: After transplant, recipient diversity fell while pathologically expanded clonotypes grew through day 180. Few recipient clonotypes overlapped donors; over 95% were de novo at given depth.

Time point in this sample: recipient sample about 28 days before transplant, after cytoreduction. Blood collection times were about day -28 and days 30, 100, 180 posttransplant. The clonotype originates from a middle-aged man with myelodysplastic syndrome. Some clones in this sample may be carry-over from other donors' samples. Source: peripheral blood mononuclear cells, taken before stem cell transplant. The gene calls are TRBV14 and TRBJ2-3; 15 bases are a match to TRBD2. CDR3 sequence (DNA): TGTGCCAGCAGCCAAGGGACTAGCGGGGGGGCAGATACGCAGTATTTT. Translation gives CASSQGTSGGADTQYF.